This T cell receptor (beta chain) came from a study of cytomegalovirus exposure and HLA in healthy donors. Study findings and constraints: Through in vitro validation, a few CMV-associated chains were shown to be specific for CMV antigens.

The table came from immunoSEQ multiplex PCR; TCRdb's copy has only in-frame clones and leaves some out. Among approximately 59,000 clones listed, 93% were seen once. The CDR3 is 15 amino acids. Germline V gene sequence: CDR1 MNHEY, CDR2 SVGAGI. V lost 3 bases, J lost 5 bases, and 15 bases lay in between. Separate from the roughly 700-subject first cohort was the approximately 130-subject validation cohort, to which the donors belonged. Note on this clone: Its antigen is not identified.

The source is a woman under 30 in good health and CMV-seropositive. The chain links TRBV6-5 to TRBJ2-3, with D maybe TRBD2 (6 bases). Sequencing used PBMCs. The CDR3 is CASSYNRRRGDTQYF. CDR3 bases: TGTGCCAGCAGTTATAATCGACGGAGGGGAGATACGCAGTATTTT.